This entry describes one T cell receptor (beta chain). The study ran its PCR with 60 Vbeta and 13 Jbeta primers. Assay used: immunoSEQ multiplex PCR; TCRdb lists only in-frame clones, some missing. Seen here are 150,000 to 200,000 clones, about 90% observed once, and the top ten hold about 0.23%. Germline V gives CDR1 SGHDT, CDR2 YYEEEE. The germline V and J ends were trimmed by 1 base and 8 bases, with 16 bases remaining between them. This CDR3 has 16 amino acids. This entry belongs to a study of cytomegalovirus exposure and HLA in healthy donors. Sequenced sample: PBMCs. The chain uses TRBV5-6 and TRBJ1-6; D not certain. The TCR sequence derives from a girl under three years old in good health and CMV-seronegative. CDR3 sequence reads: CASSLNVQVAHSPLHF. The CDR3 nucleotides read TGTGCCAGCAGCTTGAACGTTCAGGTCGCCCATTCACCCCTCCACTTT.